Following are 24 T cell receptor beta chains from one sample sequenced in a study of control samples from healthy donors and cancer patients. Data came from immunoSEQ multiplex PCR; TCRdb stores just in-frame clones and leaves some out. Counted here are some 130,000 clones, roughly 90% occurring once; the ten biggest clones make up around 5.4%. Specimen: blood. All receptors derive from a man in his late teens or twenties in good health.

V and J are TRBV4-1 and TRBJ2-1; TRBD2 matches at 7 bases. The CDR3 covers 16 residues. J lost 8 bases, V lost 0 bases, and 10 bases had no gene match. Germline V gene data show CDR1 as MGHRA and CDR2 as YSYEKL. Here the CDR3 DNA reads TGCGCCAGCAGCCAAGAGGCGTGGACTAGTATAGATGAGCAGTTCTTC. It codes for CASSQEAWTSIDEQFF.

Only a few counts were recorded for this clone. J is TRBJ1-2 and V is TRBV19; 8 bases are a match to TRBD1. Germline CDR1 reads LNHDA; CDR2 reads SQIVND (reference sequence). V trimming: 0 bases; J trimming: 4 bases; junction bases outside the gene matches: 1. The CDR3 is made up of 14 amino acids. The CDR3 here is CASSIDGQGYGYTF. The CDR3, as DNA: TGTGCCAGTAGTATAGATGGACAGGGCTATGGCTACACCTTC.

The rearrangement links TRBV9 to TRBJ1-2; possibly TRBD1 for D (5 bases). From germline, CDR1 is SGDLS and CDR2 YYNGEE. Deletions cut 0 bases from V and 4 bases from J, with 10 bases between. CDR3 size: 14 residues. CDR3 sequence: CASSVATVGYGYTF. The CDR3 DNA is TGTGCCAGCAGCGTAGCGACAGTAGGCTATGGCTACACCTTC.

The chain recombines TRBV19 with TRBJ2-7; maybe TRBD2 (6 bases). The germline V gene encodes CDR1 LNHDA and CDR2 SQIVND (reference sequence). This CDR3 comprises 14 residues. Trimming removed 4 bases at V and 4 bases at J, with 14 bases between. The CDR3 protein is CASSTSAIVYEQYF. DNA for the CDR3: TGTGCCAGTAGTACTAGCGCAATCGTATACGAGCAGTACTTC.

This clone was picked up many times. This sequence joins TRBV6-5 and TRBJ1-2, with D maybe TRBD1 (5 bases). Germline lookup yields CDR1 MNHEY and CDR2 SVGAGI. V lost 4 bases and J 10 bases, leaving 13 bases between the germline ends. The CDR3 runs 12 residues. The CDR3 coding sequence is TGTGCCAGCAGTTTAGTCGGACACCACTACACCTTC. It is translated as CASSLVGHHYTF.

The rearrangement joins TRBV2 to TRBJ1-5; the D gene is possibly TRBD1 (6 bases). Deletions cut 6 bases from V and 11 bases from J, with 17 bases between. Per germline, CDR1 SNHLY and CDR2 FYNNEI. This CDR3 region has 13 residues. The CDR3: CASRLRGGGTQHF. The DNA of the CDR3 is TGTGCCAGCAGGCTCAGGGGAGGGGGGACCCAGCATTTT.

The chain has TRBV7-9 and TRBJ2-1; D might be TRBD2 (6 bases). The V gene's germline CDR1 is SEHNR and CDR2 FQNEAQ (reference sequence). The CDR3 is made up of 13 amino acids. V was trimmed by 1 base and J by 9 bases, leaving 10 bases between them. The CDR3 DNA reads as TGTGCCAGCAGCTTAGTCTCCGGGAGTGAGCAGTTCTTC. This translates into CASSLVSGSEQFF.

The J gene is TRBJ2-1, the V gene TRBV6-5; 10 positions agree with TRBD2. CDR3 size: 16 residues. Per the germline V gene, CDR1 is MNHEY and CDR2 is SVGAGI. With V trimmed by 0 bases and J by 8 bases, 7 bases remained unmatched. The CDR3 DNA sequence: TGTGCCAGCAGTTACTCGACCAGCGGGGGGGCCGATGAGCAGTTCTTC. Protein sequence: CASSYSTSGGADEQFF.

This chain links TRBV5-1 with TRBJ2-7; D is ambiguous. Trimming pared 2 bases from V and 0 bases from J, leaving 18 bases between. The CDR3 is 17 amino acids. From germline, CDR1 is SGHRS and CDR2 YFSETQ. CDR3 nucleotides: TGCGCCAGCAGCTTAGGGTTGTTGGGTGCAGGCTCCTACGAGCAGTACTTC. Residues: CASSLGLLGAGSYEQYF.

The chain recombines TRBV18 with TRBJ2-7; TRBD1 aligns across 9 bases. Unmatched junction bases numbered 6, after V lost 6 bases and J lost 0 bases. The CDR3 totals 15 residues. Germline V lookup: CDR1 KGHSH, CDR2 LQKENI. The CDR3 protein is CASSPGTGLSYEQYF. CDR3 DNA sequence: TGTGCCAGCTCGCCCGGGACAGGGCTCTCCTACGAGCAGTACTTC.

The chain employs TRBV9 and TRBJ2-7, with D possibly matching TRBD2 (7 bases). Germline CDR1 is SGDLS and CDR2 is YYNGEE. This CDR3 is built from 16 residues. Trimming removed 4 bases at V and 3 bases at J, with 20 bases between. The chain's CDR3 is CASSPSGGLYDYEQYF. In nucleotides, the CDR3 is TGTGCCAGCAGCCCCTCCGGGGGGCTGTATGACTACGAGCAGTACTTC.

V is TRBV28 and J is TRBJ2-4; D gene unclear. Trimming stripped 1 base from V and 3 bases from J, with 13 bases between. The CDR3 has 16 amino acids. Germline-derived CDR1 and CDR2 are MDHEN and SYDVKM. The CDR3 here is CASSLSFRGSKNIQYF. DNA for the CDR3: TGTGCCAGCAGTTTATCGTTCCGCGGAAGCAAAAACATTCAGTACTTC.

The CDR3, as DNA: TGTGCCAGCAGGGGTAGCGGAGCCAAAAACATTCAGTACTTC. This sequence encodes CASRGSGAKNIQYF. The V gene is TRBV6-5, the J gene TRBJ2-4; TRBD2 is a possible D gene (6 bases). Trimming cost V 6 bases and J 0 bases, with 9 bases left between them. The CDR3 sequence is 14 residues long. Germline V gene data show CDR1 as MNHEY and CDR2 as SVGAGI.

This chain connects TRBV3-1 (or the pseudogene TRBV3-2) to TRBJ2-7; either TRBD1 or TRBD2 may supply D (6 bases each). The germline V gene encodes CDR1 LGHDT and CDR2 YNNKEL (reference sequence). V lost 2 bases to trimming and J lost 12 bases, with 17 bases between them. The CDR3 loop spans 13 amino acids. The CDR3, as DNA: TGTGCCAGCAGCCAAAGGGGGGTACTTCACAGGTACTTC. It is translated as CASSQRGVLHRYF.

The rearrangement joins TRBV5-1 to TRBJ1-5, with 7 bases that match TRBD1. CDR1 is SGHRS, CDR2 YFSETQ, per germline. The CDR3 has 15 amino acids. After removal of 4 bases from V and 0 bases from J, the junction contained 4 bases not matched to a gene. CDR3 sequence: CASSDRDSSNQPQHF. The CDR3 DNA reads as TGCGCCAGCAGCGACCGGGACAGTAGCAATCAGCCCCAGCATTTT.

The chain joins TRBV19 to TRBJ1-3; tentative D call: TRBD1 (5 bases). The CDR3 has 14 amino acids. Deletions cut 7 bases from V and 0 bases from J, with 10 bases between. Germline V gene lookup returns CDR1 LNHDA and CDR2 SQIVND (reference sequence). This chain's CDR3 is CASTVRGSGNTIYF. CDR3 in DNA: TGTGCCAGTACCGTAAGGGGCTCTGGAAACACCATATATTTT.

The chain employs TRBV25-1 and TRBJ1-3, with D perhaps TRBD1 (5 bases). The germline V and J ends were trimmed by 1 base and 0 bases, with 13 bases remaining between them. CDR1 and CDR2 from the germline V gene are MGHDK and SYGVNS. The CDR3 is 17 residues long. For the CDR3, the DNA is TGTGCCAGCAGTGAATCATCAGGACATAACTCTGGAAACACCATATATTTT. Its protein product is CASSESSGHNSGNTIYF.

This clone was seen only once. The CDR3 DNA follows: TGTGCCAGCAGTTATCCCGGGACAGGGGTAGGCTACACCTTC. Translating gives CASSYPGTGVGYTF. The rearrangement uses TRBV6-5 and TRBJ1-2; 10 positions agree with TRBD1. Germline trimming cut 3 bases from V and 8 bases from J; bases unmatched to any gene: 6. Germline-derived CDR1 and CDR2 are MNHEY and SVGAGI. There are 14 residues in the CDR3.

This rearrangement joins TRBV29-1 to TRBJ1-1, with 9 bases identical to TRBD1. With 7 bases clipped from V and 4 bases from J, the junction kept 4 bases outside the gene matches. The CDR3 totals 12 residues. CDR1 is SQVTM, CDR2 ANQGSEA, per germline. CDR3 residues: CSAGTGSTEAFF. In DNA form, the CDR3 reads TGCAGCGCCGGGACAGGGAGCACTGAAGCTTTCTTT.

The rearrangement joins TRBV9 to TRBJ1-1; a possible D gene is TRBD1 (6 bases). This CDR3 has 15 amino acids. Germline V lookup: CDR1 SGDLS, CDR2 YYNGEE. The germline V and J ends were trimmed by 4 bases and 5 bases, with 18 bases remaining between them. CDR3: CASSPYDRGRTEAFF. As DNA, the CDR3 is TGTGCCAGCAGCCCCTACGATAGGGGGAGAACTGAAGCTTTCTTT.

The V gene is TRBV12-5, the J gene TRBJ2-3; D unclear. V gave up 4 bases and J gave up 5 bases, with 7 bases separating them. Germline-derived CDR1 and CDR2 are LGHNT and FRNRAP. The CDR3 length is 12 residues. The CDR3, as DNA: TGTGCTAGTGGTTCCGTCGGAGATACGCAGTATTTT. Amino acid sequence: CASGSVGDTQYF.

J is TRBJ1-6 and V is TRBV15, with a weak D call TRBD1 (5 bases). This CDR3 contains 16 residues. Per germline, CDR1 LNHNV and CDR2 YYDKDF (reference sequence). Between the trimmed V and J ends, which lost 4 bases and 6 bases, there was a span of 16 bases. CDR3 residues: CATSKGAREVNSPLHF. The CDR3 bases are TGTGCCACCAGCAAGGGCGCCAGGGAAGTTAATTCACCCCTCCACTTT.

This rearrangement joins TRBV6-7 to TRBJ1-5; D is possibly TRBD1 (6 bases). TRBV6-7 is an ORF for which the function is uncertain. Trimming left V 9 bases short and J 3 bases short, with 12 bases between. The CDR3 loop spans 13 amino acids. This CDR3 is CARADSFNQPQHF. The DNA for the CDR3 is TGTGCCAGGGCGGACAGCTTCAATCAGCCCCAGCATTTT.

This chain connects TRBV11-2 to TRBJ1-2; 7 bases map to TRBD1. The trim removed 3 bases at V and 7 bases at J, leaving 5 bases unmatched. This CDR3 contains 13 residues. Germline V gives CDR1 SGHAT, CDR2 FQNNGV. As DNA, the CDR3 is TGTGCCAGCAGCTTTGGACAGGCCTTTGGCTACACCTTC. Its translation: CASSFGQAFGYTF. Complete variable domain (other parts from reference TRBV11-2 and TRBJ1-2): EAGVAQSPRYKIIEKRQSVAFWCNPISGHATLYWYQQILGQGPKLLIQFQNNGVVDDSQLPKDRFSAERLKGVDSTLKIQPAKLEDSAVYLCASSFGQAFGYTFGSGTRLTVV.